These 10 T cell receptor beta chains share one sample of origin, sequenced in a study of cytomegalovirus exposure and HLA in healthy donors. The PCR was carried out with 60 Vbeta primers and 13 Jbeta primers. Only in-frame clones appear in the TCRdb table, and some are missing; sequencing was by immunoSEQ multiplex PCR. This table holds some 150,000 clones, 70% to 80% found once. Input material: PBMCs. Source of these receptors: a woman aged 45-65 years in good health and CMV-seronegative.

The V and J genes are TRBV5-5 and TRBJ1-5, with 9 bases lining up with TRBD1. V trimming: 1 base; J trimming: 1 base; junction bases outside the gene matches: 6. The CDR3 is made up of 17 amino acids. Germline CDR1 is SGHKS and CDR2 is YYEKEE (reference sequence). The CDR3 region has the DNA TGTGCCAGCAGCTTGTCGGGACAGGGCTACAGCAATCAGCCCCAGCATTTT. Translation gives CASSLSGQGYSNQPQHF.

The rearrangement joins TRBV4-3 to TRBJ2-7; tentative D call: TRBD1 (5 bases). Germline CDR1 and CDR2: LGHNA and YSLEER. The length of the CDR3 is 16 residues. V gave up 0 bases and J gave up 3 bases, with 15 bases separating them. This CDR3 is CASSQERTPRHYEQYF. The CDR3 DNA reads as TGCGCCAGCAGCCAAGAAAGGACACCCCGACACTACGAGCAGTACTTC.

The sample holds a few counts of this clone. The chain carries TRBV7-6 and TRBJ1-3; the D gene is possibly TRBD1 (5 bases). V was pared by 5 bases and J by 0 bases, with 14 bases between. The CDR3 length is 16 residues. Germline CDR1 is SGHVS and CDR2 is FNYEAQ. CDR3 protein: CASSAAGVRSGNTIYF. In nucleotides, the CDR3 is TGTGCCAGCAGCGCCGCGGGGGTCCGCTCTGGAAACACCATATATTTT. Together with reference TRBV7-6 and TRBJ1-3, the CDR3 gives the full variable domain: GAGVSQSPRYKVTKRGQDVALRCDPISGHVSLYWYRQALGQGPEFLTYFNYEAQQDKSGLPNDRFSAERPEGSISTLTIQRTEQRDSAMYRCASSAAGVRSGNTIYFGEGSWLTVV.

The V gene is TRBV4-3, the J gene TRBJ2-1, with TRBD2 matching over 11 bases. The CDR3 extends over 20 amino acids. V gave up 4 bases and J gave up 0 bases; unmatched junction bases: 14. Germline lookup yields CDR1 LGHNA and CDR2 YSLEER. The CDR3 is CASSPRLAGSTFPSYNEQFF. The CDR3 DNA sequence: TGCGCCAGCAGCCCGCGACTAGCGGGATCAACATTCCCCTCCTACAATGAGCAGTTCTTC.

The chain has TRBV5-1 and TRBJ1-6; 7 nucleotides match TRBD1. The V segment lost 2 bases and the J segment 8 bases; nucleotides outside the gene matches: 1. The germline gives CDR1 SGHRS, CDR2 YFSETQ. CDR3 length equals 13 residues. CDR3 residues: CASSFDRDSPLHF. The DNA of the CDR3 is TGCGCCAGCAGCTTCGACAGGGATTCACCCCTCCACTTT.

CDR3 protein: CASSLNYEQYF. In nucleotides, the CDR3 is TGTGCCAGCAGCCTTAACTACGAGCAGTACTTC. The genes are TRBV14 and TRBJ2-7; D gene uncertain. Germline-derived CDR1 and CDR2 are SGHDN and FVKESK. V gave up 4 bases and J gave up 3 bases, with 4 bases separating them. The CDR3 loop spans 11 amino acids.

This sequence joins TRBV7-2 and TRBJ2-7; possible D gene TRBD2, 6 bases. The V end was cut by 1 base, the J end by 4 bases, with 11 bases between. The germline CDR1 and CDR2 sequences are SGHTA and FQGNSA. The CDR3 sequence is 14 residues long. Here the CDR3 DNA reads TGTGCCAGCAGCTTAGGTGGGACTCAGTACGAGCAGTACTTC. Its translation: CASSLGGTQYEQYF. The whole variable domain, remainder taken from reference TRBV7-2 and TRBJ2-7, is GAGVSQSPSNKVTEKGKDVELRCDPISGHTALYWYRQSLGQGLEFLIYFQGNSAPDKSGLPSDRFSAERTGGSVSTLTIQRTQQEDSAVYLCASSLGGTQYEQYFGPGTRLTVT.

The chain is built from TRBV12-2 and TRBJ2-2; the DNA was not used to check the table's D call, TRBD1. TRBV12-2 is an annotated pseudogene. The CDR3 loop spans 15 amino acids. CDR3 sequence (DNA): TGTGCAAGTCGCTTAGGGGTCAGGCCCAAGGGGGAGCTGTTTTTT. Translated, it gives CASRLGVRPKGELFF.

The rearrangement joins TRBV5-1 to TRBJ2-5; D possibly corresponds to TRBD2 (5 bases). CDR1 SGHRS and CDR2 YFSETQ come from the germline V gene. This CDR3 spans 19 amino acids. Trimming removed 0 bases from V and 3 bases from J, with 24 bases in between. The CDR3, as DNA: TGCGCCAGCAGCTTGGTTCGTTCGGGGTTAGAGGCGTCCGAAGAGACCCAGTACTTC. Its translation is CASSLVRSGLEASEETQYF.

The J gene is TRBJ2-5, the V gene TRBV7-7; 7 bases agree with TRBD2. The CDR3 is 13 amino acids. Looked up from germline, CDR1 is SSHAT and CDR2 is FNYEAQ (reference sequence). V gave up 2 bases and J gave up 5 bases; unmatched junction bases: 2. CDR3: CASSLLGRETQYF. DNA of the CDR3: TGTGCCAGCAGCTTACTCGGGAGGGAGACCCAGTACTTC.